The rows below give T cell receptor beta chains drawn from one sample of a study of shared clonotypes between healthy human individuals. Assay: immunoSEQ multiplex PCR; the TCRdb copy retains only in-frame clones and omits some. Of some 2,000,000 clones listed, about 95% are singletons. Sample: naive CD4+ T cells sorted from blood. These receptors all come from a man between 18 and 35 years old in good health. Both conserved end residues are part of each CDR3. Fields, in order: D gene, J gene, clone size, V gene, CDR3 protein, CDR3 DNA. D genes are given only for firm matches. Clone size is not always given. Where it is, it says once, few, many or a class for expanded clones.

D gene: -
J gene: TRBJ2-5
clone size: once
V gene: TRBV6-5
CDR3 protein: CASSYYASQQTQYF
CDR3 DNA: TGTGCCAGCAGTTACTATGCTAGTCAGCAGACCCAGTACTTC

D gene: -
J gene: TRBJ1-3
clone size: once
V gene: TRBV5-6
CDR3 protein: CASSFQGNPGNTIYF
CDR3 DNA: TGTGCCAGCAGCTTCCAGGGGAACCCCGGAAACACCATATATTTT

D gene: TRBD2
J gene: TRBJ2-1
clone size: -
V gene: TRBV27
CDR3 protein: CASSSPLAGGYNEQFF
CDR3 DNA: TGTGCCAGCAGCTCCCCCTTAGCGGGGGGTTACAATGAGCAGTTCTTC

D gene: -
J gene: TRBJ2-5
clone size: -
V gene: TRBV7-7
CDR3 protein: CASSREANRGETQYF
CDR3 DNA: TGTGCTAGCAGCCGGGAGGCAAACAGGGGCGAGACCCAGTACTTC

D gene: -
J gene: TRBJ1-6
clone size: -
V gene: TRBV25-1
CDR3 protein: CASSDSTNNSPLHF
CDR3 DNA: TGTGCCAGCAGTGATTCCACGAATAATTCACCCCTCCACTTT

D gene: -
J gene: TRBJ2-4
clone size: -
V gene: TRBV7-9
CDR3 protein: CASSLFAGLEGSPGNIQYF
CDR3 DNA: TGTGCCAGCAGCTTATTTGCGGGGTTGGAGGGGTCTCCCGGAAACATTCAGTACTTC

D gene: -
J gene: TRBJ2-7
clone size: -
V gene: TRBV10-3
CDR3 protein: CAISESADYEQYF
CDR3 DNA: TGTGCCATCAGTGAGTCCGCAGATTACGAGCAGTACTTC

D gene: -
J gene: TRBJ1-2
clone size: -
V gene: TRBV4-3
CDR3 protein: CASSQDLTRSGGYGYTF
CDR3 DNA: TGCGCCAGCAGCCAAGATCTAACACGATCGGGGGGTTATGGCTACACCTTC

D gene: TRBD2
J gene: TRBJ2-1
clone size: -
V gene: TRBV6-5
CDR3 protein: CASIPSGGAKEQFF
CDR3 DNA: TGTGCCAGCATTCCTAGCGGGGGGGCAAAAGAGCAGTTCTTC

D gene: TRBD1
J gene: TRBJ2-5
clone size: -
V gene: TRBV30
CDR3 protein: CAWRRTGQETQYF
CDR3 DNA: TGTGCCTGGAGGAGGACAGGGCAAGAGACCCAGTACTTC

D gene: TRBD1
J gene: TRBJ2-7
clone size: -
V gene: TRBV28
CDR3 protein: CASSTTGQTPYEQYF
CDR3 DNA: TGTGCCAGCAGCACTACGGGACAGACCCCCTACGAGCAGTACTTC

D gene: -
J gene: TRBJ1-5
clone size: -
V gene: TRBV28
CDR3 protein: CASSSGWGRGNQPQHF
CDR3 DNA: TGTGCCAGCAGCTCAGGTTGGGGCCGCGGCAATCAGCCCCAGCATTTT

D gene: -
J gene: TRBJ1-1
clone size: -
V gene: TRBV30
CDR3 protein: CAWIQEAFEAFF
CDR3 DNA: TGTGCCTGGATCCAGGAGGCCTTTGAAGCTTTCTTT

D gene: -
J gene: TRBJ1-1
clone size: -
V gene: TRBV6-1
CDR3 protein: CASTRGNTEAFF
CDR3 DNA: TGTGCCAGCACTAGGGGGAACACTGAAGCTTTCTTT

D gene: -
J gene: TRBJ2-1
clone size: -
V gene: TRBV7-9
CDR3 protein: CASSLARVLRVSPSNEQFF
CDR3 DNA: TGTGCCAGCAGCTTAGCTCGGGTACTACGGGTCAGCCCCAGCAATGAGCAGTTCTTC

D gene: -
J gene: TRBJ2-7
clone size: -
V gene: TRBV10-2
CDR3 protein: CASSSDIPYEQYF
CDR3 DNA: TGCGCCAGCAGCTCCGACATCCCCTACGAGCAGTACTTC

D gene: TRBD2
J gene: TRBJ2-4
clone size: -
V gene: TRBV11-1
CDR3 protein: CASSPSGAKNIQYF
CDR3 DNA: TGTGCCAGCAGTCCTAGCGGGGCCAAAAACATTCAGTACTTC

D gene: -
J gene: TRBJ1-1
clone size: -
V gene: TRBV5-1
CDR3 protein: CASRVADTEAFF
CDR3 DNA: TGCGCCAGCAGGGTCGCCGACACTGAAGCTTTCTTT

D gene: -
J gene: TRBJ1-2
clone size: once
V gene: TRBV7-9
CDR3 protein: CASSLGRGPGGYTF
CDR3 DNA: TGTGCCAGCAGCTTAGGCCGTGGTCCGGGAGGCTACACCTTC

D gene: -
J gene: TRBJ1-1
clone size: -
V gene: TRBV5-1
CDR3 protein: CASSLGTTGGTEAFF
CDR3 DNA: TGCGCCAGCAGCTTGGGGACAACCGGTGGCACTGAAGCTTTCTTT

D gene: TRBD2
J gene: TRBJ2-3
clone size: -
V gene: TRBV2
CDR3 protein: CASRGLPFTDTQYF
CDR3 DNA: TGTGCCAGCAGGGGACTACCGTTCACAGATACGCAGTATTTT

D gene: -
J gene: TRBJ1-1
clone size: -
V gene: TRBV27
CDR3 protein: CASSLRWNTEAFF
CDR3 DNA: TGTGCCAGCAGTTTACGATGGAACACTGAAGCTTTCTTT

D gene: -
J gene: TRBJ2-7
clone size: -
V gene: TRBV5-6
CDR3 protein: CASSLDAGVGEQYF
CDR3 DNA: TGTGCCAGCAGCTTGGATGCCGGCGTTGGTGAGCAGTACTTC